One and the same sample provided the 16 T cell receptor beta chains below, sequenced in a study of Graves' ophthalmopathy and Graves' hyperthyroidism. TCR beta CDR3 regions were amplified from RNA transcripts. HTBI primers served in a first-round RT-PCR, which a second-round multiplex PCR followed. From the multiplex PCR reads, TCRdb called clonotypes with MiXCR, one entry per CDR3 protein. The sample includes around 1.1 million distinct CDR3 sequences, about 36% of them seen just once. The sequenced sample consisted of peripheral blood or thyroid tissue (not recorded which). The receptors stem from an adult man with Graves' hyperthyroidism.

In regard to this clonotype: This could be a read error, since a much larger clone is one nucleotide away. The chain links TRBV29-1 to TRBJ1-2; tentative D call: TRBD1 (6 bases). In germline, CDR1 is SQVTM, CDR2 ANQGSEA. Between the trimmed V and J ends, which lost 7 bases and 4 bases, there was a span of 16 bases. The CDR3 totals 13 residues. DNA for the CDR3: TGCAGCGCCAACCCGAGGGGGGCCTATGGCTACACCTTC. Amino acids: CSANPRGAYGYTF.

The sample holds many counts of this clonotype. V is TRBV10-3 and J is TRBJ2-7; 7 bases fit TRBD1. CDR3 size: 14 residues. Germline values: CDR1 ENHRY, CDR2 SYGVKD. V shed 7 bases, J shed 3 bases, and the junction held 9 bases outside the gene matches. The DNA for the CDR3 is TGTGCCATCAACGACGACCGACAGGGCTACGAGCAGTACTTC. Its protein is CAINDDRQGYEQYF.

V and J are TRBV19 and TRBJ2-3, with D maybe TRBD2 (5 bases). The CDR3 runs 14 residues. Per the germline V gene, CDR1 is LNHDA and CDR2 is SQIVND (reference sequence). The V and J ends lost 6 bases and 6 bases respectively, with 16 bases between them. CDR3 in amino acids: CASRIGSERDTQYF. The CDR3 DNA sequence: TGTGCCAGTAGGATTGGTAGCGAGAGGGATACGCAGTATTTT.

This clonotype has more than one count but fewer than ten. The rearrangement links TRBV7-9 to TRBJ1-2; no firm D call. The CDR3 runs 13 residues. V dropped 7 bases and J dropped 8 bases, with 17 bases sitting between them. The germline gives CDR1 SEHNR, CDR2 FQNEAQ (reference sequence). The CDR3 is CASTADRPLGYTF. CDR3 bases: TGTGCCAGCACCGCGGACCGCCCTCTCGGCTACACCTTC.

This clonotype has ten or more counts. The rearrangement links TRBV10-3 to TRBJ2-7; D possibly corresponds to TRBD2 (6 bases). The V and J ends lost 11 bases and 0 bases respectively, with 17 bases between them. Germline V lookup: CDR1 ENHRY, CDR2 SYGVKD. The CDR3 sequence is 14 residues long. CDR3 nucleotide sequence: TGTGCCTCCAAGGAGGGGTCCGACTCCTACGAGCAGTACTTC. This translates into CASKEGSDSYEQYF.

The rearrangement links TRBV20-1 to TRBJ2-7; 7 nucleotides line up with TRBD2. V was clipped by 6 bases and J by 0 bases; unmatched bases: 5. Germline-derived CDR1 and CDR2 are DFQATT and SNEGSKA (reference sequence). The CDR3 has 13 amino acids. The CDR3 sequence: CSARRGVSYEQYF. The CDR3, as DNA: TGCAGTGCCCGCCGGGGGGTCTCCTACGAGCAGTACTTC.

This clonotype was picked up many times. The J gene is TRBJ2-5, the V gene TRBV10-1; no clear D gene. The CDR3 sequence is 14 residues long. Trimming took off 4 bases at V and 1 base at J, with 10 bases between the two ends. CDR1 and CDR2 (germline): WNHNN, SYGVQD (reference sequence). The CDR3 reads CASSAARAQETQYF. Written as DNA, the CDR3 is TGCGCCAGCAGTGCTGCCCGGGCCCAAGAGACCCAGTACTTC.

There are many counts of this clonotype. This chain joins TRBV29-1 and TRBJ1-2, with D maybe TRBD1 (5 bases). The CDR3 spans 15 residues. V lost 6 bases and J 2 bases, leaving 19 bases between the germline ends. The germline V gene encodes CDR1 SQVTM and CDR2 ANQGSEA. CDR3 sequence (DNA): TGCAGCGTCAACGTGGGACTGGGGACCAACTATGGCTACACCTTC. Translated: CSVNVGLGTNYGYTF.

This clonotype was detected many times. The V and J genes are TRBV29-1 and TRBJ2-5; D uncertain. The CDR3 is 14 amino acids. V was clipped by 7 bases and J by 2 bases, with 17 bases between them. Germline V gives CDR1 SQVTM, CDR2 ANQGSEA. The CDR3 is CSAPGPPNQETQYF. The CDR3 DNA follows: TGCAGCGCCCCCGGGCCACCAAATCAAGAGACCCAGTACTTC.

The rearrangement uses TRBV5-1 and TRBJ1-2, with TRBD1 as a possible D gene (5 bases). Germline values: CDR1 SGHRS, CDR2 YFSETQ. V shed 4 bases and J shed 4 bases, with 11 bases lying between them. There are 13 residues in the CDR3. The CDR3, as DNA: TGCGCCAGCAGCCAATCGGACACCTATGGCTACACCTTC. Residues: CASSQSDTYGYTF.

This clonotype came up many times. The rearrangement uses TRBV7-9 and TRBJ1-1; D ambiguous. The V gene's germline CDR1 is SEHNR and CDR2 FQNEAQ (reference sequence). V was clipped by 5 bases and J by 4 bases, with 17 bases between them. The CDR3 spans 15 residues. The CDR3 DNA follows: TGTGCCAGCAGCAACGAACTCCGGGAAGGCACTGAAGCTTTCTTT. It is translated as CASSNELREGTEAFF.

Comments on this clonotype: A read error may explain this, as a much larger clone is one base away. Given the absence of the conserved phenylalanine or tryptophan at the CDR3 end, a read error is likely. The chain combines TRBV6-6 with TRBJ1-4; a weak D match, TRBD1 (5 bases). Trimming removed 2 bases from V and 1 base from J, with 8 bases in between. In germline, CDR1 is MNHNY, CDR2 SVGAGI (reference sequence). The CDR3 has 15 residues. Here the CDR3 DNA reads TGTGCCAGCAGTTACGGGCAGGGAACTAATGAAAAACTGTTTCTT. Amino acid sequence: CASSYGQGTNEKLFL.

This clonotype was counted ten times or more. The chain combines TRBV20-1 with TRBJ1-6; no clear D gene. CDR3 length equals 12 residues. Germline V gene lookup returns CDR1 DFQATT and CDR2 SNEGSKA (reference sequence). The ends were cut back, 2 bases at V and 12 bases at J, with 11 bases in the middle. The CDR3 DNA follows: TGCAGTGCTAGACAGACGCTAGGACCCCTCCACTTT. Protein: CSARQTLGPLHF.

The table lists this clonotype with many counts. The CDR3 is CASSAGTGKETQYF. For the CDR3, the DNA is TGTGCCAGCAGCGCCGGGACAGGGAAAGAGACCCAGTACTTC. This chain connects TRBV5-6 to TRBJ2-5; 9 bases match TRBD1. V dropped 4 bases and J dropped 3; count of bases not matched to a gene: 4. The CDR3 is made up of 14 amino acids. Germline V lookup: CDR1 SGHDT, CDR2 YYEEEE.

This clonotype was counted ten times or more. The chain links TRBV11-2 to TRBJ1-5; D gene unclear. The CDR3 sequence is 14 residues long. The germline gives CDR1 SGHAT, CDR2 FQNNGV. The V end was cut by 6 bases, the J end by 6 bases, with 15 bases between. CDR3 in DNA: TGTGCCAGCAGGTCGGGAGGGAGAGGTCAGCCCCAGCATTTT. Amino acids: CASRSGGRGQPQHF.

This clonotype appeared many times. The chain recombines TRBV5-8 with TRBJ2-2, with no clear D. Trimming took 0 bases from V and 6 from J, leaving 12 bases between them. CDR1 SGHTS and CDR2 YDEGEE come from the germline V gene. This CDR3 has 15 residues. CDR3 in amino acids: CASSLGGLGPGELFF. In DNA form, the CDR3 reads TGTGCCAGCAGCTTGGGTGGTTTGGGTCCCGGGGAGCTGTTTTTT.